This T cell receptor (beta chain) was recovered during a study of blood T cell repertoires in COVID-19 (dated by TCRdb to 2018 to 2021). General notes on the study: Samples covering the acute and convalescent phases of COVID-19 were provided by collaborators in the United States, Italy and Spain. The samples were drawn from two sources: the first 160 participants of the ongoing ImmuneRACE study, and 1,200 or so subjects contributed by 6 global collaborators. A de-identified subject ID, COVID-19 status, age in years and sex were almost always included in the sample metadata. The material from the prospective study consisted of cDNA or gDNA derived from T cells, B-cell-depleted T cells, or PBMCs. The repertoires were made available in a free public database intended to serve as a resource for research on the immune response to SARS-CoV-2. Where available, HLA class I and class II types were taken from metadata supplied by the sample provider and were not determined by assay-based typing. Subjects who had been exposed to COVID-19, were actively infected with it, or had recovered from it provided the deeply sampled blood TCRbeta repertoires that made up the dataset. Overall study outcomes, separate from this receptor: How much clinical and demographic metadata was included differed by source and by participant, and the metadata was provided uncurated.

As encoded in the germline V gene, CDR1 is SGHRS while CDR2 is YFSETQ. V is reduced by 4 bases and J by 7 bases, leaving a spacing of 13 bases between them. Counted from cysteine to phenylalanine, this CDR3 has 13 amino acids. The kept DNA is CDR3 alone, 39 bases in frame from the first base. In regard to this clone: Which antigen it targets is not known. Nothing much larger sits one base from this clone, and base qualities are not available.

The collaborating institutions used their own protocols to collect whole blood in K2EDTA tubes. Collaborator samples were shipped for TCRbeta analysis as frozen whole blood, isolated PBMCs, or DNA extracted from either sample type. The immunoSEQ Assay, a bias-controlled multiplex PCR, was used to amplify TCRbeta CDR3 regions from genomic DNA. As for the authors' bioinformatics: Nucleated cell counts per sample were estimated from amplification of reference gene primers within the assay. To quantify the absolute abundance of each unique TCRbeta CDR3 rearrangement, sequence reads were collapsed and filtered. For each sample, productive Simpson clonality was calculated as the square root of Simpson's diversity index across productive rearrangements. Entries here come from immuneACCESS through TCRdb and include only in-frame sequences with V and J called. Some clones fail to appear in such tables; in the studies checked, an unresolved V gene covers under half of the shortfall, and the cause of the remainder is unknown. The D gene and trimming were derived from the DNA, and the V and J assignments and clone size from that table. The sample yields approximately 84,000 clones; roughly nine tenths were counted once. Around 1.5% of the sample belongs to the ten largest clones.

The clonotype originates from a human donor with active COVID-19. The donor label of this sample is uncertain. The chain joins TRBV5-1 to TRBJ2-3; too little of a D gene remains to name it. Material: peripheral blood. The CDR3 corresponds to CASSLTVPHTQYF. The DNA reads as follows: TGCGCCAGCAGCCTAACAGTTCCCCATACGCAGTATTTT. Extended through the reference TRBV5-1 and TRBJ2-3 proteins, this CDR3 yields the full variable domain: KAGVTQTPRYLIKTRGQQVTLSCSPISGHRSVSWYQQTPGQGLQFLFEYFSETQRNKGNFPGRFSGRQFSNSRSEMNVSTLELGDSALYLCASSLTVPHTQYFGPGTRLTVL.